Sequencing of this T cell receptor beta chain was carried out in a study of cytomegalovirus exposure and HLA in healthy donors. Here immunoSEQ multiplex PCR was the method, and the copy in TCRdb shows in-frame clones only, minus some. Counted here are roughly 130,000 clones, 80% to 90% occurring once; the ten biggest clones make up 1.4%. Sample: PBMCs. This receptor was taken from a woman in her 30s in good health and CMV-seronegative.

The CDR3 sequence: CASSLQGTYNSPLHF. DNA of the CDR3: TGTGCCAGCAGCTTACAGGGGACCTATAATTCACCCCTCCACTTT. The chain links TRBV7-9 to TRBJ1-6, with a tentative D call TRBD1 (6 bases). Trimming shortened V by 2 bases and J by 2 bases, and 7 bases separated the two germline ends. The CDR3 is 15 amino acids. CDR1 SEHNR and CDR2 FQNEAQ come from the germline V gene (reference sequence).